This T cell receptor beta chain was identified in a study of T cell changes during pregnancy in multiple sclerosis. The data were produced by immunoSEQ multiplex PCR, yet TCRdb's version contains in-frame clones alone and is incomplete. The sample holds about 67,000 clones, about nine tenths seen once. The CDR3 totals 14 residues. J gave up 0 bases and V 10 bases, and 5 bases lay outside the gene matches. Germline values: CDR1 SNHLY, CDR2 FYNNEI. The sample was peripheral blood, taken in the third trimester of pregnancy. This TCR came from a female donor with multiple sclerosis, enrolled in a pregnancy study. The V call is TRBV2, the J call TRBJ2-7, with TRBD2 matching over 11 bases. CDR3 sequence reads: CATETSGTSYEQYF. CDR3 sequence (DNA): TGTGCCACCGAGACTAGCGGGACCTCCTACGAGCAGTACTTC. The whole variable domain, filled in from reference TRBV2 and TRBJ2-7, reads EPEVTQTPSHQVTQMGQEVILRCVPISNHLYFYWYRQILGQKVEFLVSFYNNEISEKSEIFDDQFSVERPDGSNFTLKIRSTKLEDSAMYFCATETSGTSYEQYFGPGTRLTVT.